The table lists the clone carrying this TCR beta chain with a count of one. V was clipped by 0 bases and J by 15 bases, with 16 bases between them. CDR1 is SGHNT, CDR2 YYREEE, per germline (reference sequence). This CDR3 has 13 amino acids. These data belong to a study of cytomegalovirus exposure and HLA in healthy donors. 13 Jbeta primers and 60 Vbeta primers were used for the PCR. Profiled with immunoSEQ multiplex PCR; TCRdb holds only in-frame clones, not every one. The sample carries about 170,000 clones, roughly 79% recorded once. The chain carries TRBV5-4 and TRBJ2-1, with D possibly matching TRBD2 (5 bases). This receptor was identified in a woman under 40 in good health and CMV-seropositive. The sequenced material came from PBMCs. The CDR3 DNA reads TGTGCCAGCAGCTTGGGTACGGCTAGCTGGCGGTTCTTC. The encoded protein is CASSLGTASWRFF.